Below, 30 T cell receptor beta chains from the same sample are listed, as sequenced in a study of molecular identifiers for immune sequencing clone quantification. MiXCR, run by TCRdb on the PCR reads, gives a single entry per CDR3 protein. This sample has nearly 20,000 distinct CDR3 sequences; about a fifth occur once, and the top ten carry approximately 6.8%. The specimen sequenced was naive CD8+ T cells from blood, with Jurkat cell RNA spiked in. Subset denoted: FACS-sorted CD8+CD4-CCR7+CD45RA+ naive T cells. All receptors come from a human donor in good health. Some libraries in this study had Jurkat cell RNA spiked in.

The V gene is TRBV11-2, the J gene TRBJ2-1; D gene unclear. The CDR3 is 10 residues long. The germline CDR1 and CDR2 sequences are SGHAT and FQNNGV. V shed 1 base and J shed 10 bases, with 2 bases lying between them. In DNA, the CDR3 is TGTGCCAGCAGCTTAGCCGAGCAGTTCTTC. Translated: CASSLAEQFF.

As to this clonotype: A single base separates this from a much larger clone, so it may be a read error. The gene calls are TRBV9 and TRBJ2-2; 7 nucleotides agree with TRBD2. V trimming: 3 bases; J trimming: 6 bases; junction bases outside the gene matches: 5. This CDR3 is built from 14 residues. Germline V lookup: CDR1 SGDLS, CDR2 YYNGEE. The CDR3 protein is CASSGGSPPGELFF. The CDR3 DNA follows: TGTGCCAGCAGCGGCGGGAGCCCTCCCGGGGAGCTGTTTTTT.

This clonotype was seen many times. The gene calls are TRBV28 and TRBJ2-7; 7 positions agree with TRBD1. J lost 5 bases, V lost 5 bases, and 9 bases had no gene match. The CDR3 consists of 14 residues. Per the germline V gene, CDR1 is MDHEN and CDR2 is SYDVKM. The CDR3 region is CASSHPTGENEQYF. The CDR3 DNA sequence: TGTGCCAGCAGTCATCCTACAGGGGAAAACGAGCAGTACTTC.

This clonotype was recorded only once. A read error may produce the germline difference seen at one junction end. The CDR3 sequence is CVSSQGFPTGGFGYTF. As DNA, the CDR3 is TGTGTCAGCAGCCAAGGATTCCCGACAGGGGGCTTTGGCTACACCTTC. The V gene is TRBV4-2, the J gene TRBJ1-2; 10 bases match TRBD1. Germline V gene lookup returns CDR1 LGHNA and CDR2 YNFKEQ. The CDR3 length is 16 residues.

This sequence joins TRBV13 and TRBJ1-5; the D gene is possibly TRBD1 (5 bases). Germline CDR1 PRHDT, CDR2 FYEKMQ (reference sequence). The CDR3 contains 14 residues. Trimming removed 2 bases at V and 1 base at J, with 6 bases between. CDR3 nucleotides: TGTGCCAGCAGCTTAAGGGGAAGCAATCAGCCCCAGCATTTT. The encoded protein is CASSLRGSNQPQHF.

This clonotype was seen a handful of times. The chain recombines TRBV27 with TRBJ2-7, with TRBD2 matching over 11 bases. The CDR3 runs to 16 residues. Germline lookup yields CDR1 MNHEY and CDR2 SMNVEV (reference sequence). The V segment lost 1 base and the J segment 5 bases; nucleotides outside the gene matches: 7. The CDR3 protein is CASSLLSSGGSDEQYF. CDR3 DNA sequence: TGTGCCAGCAGTTTATTGTCTAGCGGGGGGTCCGACGAGCAGTACTTC.

This clonotype has at least ten counts. The chain joins TRBV12-3 or TRBV12-4 to TRBJ2-2; D is unclear. Trimming stripped 3 bases from V and 4 bases from J, with 12 bases between. The CDR3 loop spans 15 amino acids. CDR3 region: CASSFEVEVTGELFF. In DNA form, the CDR3 reads TGTGCCAGCAGTTTTGAGGTTGAGGTCACCGGGGAGCTGTTTTTT.

This clonotype was detected many times. The V call is TRBV12-3 or TRBV12-4, the J call TRBJ2-7, with D perhaps matching TRBD1 (5 bases). The CDR3 has 12 amino acids. Trimming cost V 10 bases and J 3 bases, with 13 bases left between them. The CDR3 is CATQSQGYEQYF. CDR3 bases: TGTGCCACCCAGTCCCAGGGCTACGAGCAGTACTTC.

This clonotype was seen only once. This chain uses TRBV28 with TRBJ2-7, with 9 bases aligning to TRBD2. V trimming: 9 bases; J trimming: 7 bases; junction bases outside the gene matches: 16. Germline V gene sequence: CDR1 MDHEN, CDR2 SYDVKM. This CDR3 has 15 residues. CDR3 in DNA: TGTGCCAGTAACCCTAGCGGGAACCCATTTGATGAGCAGTACTTC. It codes for CASNPSGNPFDEQYF.

The chain carries TRBV7-7 and TRBJ2-3; a weak D match, TRBD2 (6 bases). The germline CDR1 and CDR2 sequences are SSHAT and FNYEAQ (reference sequence). Trimming cost V 1 base and J 4 bases, with 9 bases left between them. CDR3 length equals 14 residues. The CDR3 region is CASSLDTGADTQYF. The DNA of the CDR3 is TGTGCCAGCAGCTTAGATACGGGGGCAGATACGCAGTATTTT.

The chain is built from TRBV28 and TRBJ2-1; TRBD2 aligns across 13 bases. Germline V gene lookup returns CDR1 MDHEN and CDR2 SYDVKM. V shed 5 bases and J 7 bases; nucleotides not matched to a gene: 5. The CDR3 is made up of 15 amino acids. The CDR3 loop is CASSVPGLAGNEQFF. DNA for the CDR3: TGTGCCAGCAGTGTCCCGGGACTAGCGGGAAATGAGCAGTTCTTC.

This clonotype rates as medium-sized. This sequence joins TRBV16 and TRBJ2-7, with D perhaps matching TRBD2 (5 bases). Trimming left V 4 bases short and J 4 bases short, with 20 bases between. The germline V gene has CDR1 KGHSY and CDR2 FQNENV. This CDR3 comprises 16 residues. The CDR3 protein is CASSPPGVGGFYEQYF. For the CDR3, the DNA is TGTGCCAGCAGCCCCCCCGGGGTAGGTGGATTTTACGAGCAGTACTTC. The whole variable domain, remainder taken from reference TRBV16 and TRBJ2-7, is GEEVAQTPKHLVRGEGQKAKLYCAPIKGHSYVFWYQQVLKNEFKFLISFQNENVFDETGMPKERFSAKCLPNSPCSLEIQATKLEDSAVYFCASSPPGVGGFYEQYFGPGTRLTVT.

This sequence joins TRBV9 and TRBJ2-7; 7 nucleotides match TRBD1. Germline CDR1 SGDLS, CDR2 YYNGEE. CDR3 length equals 13 residues. V shed 3 bases and J 1 base; nucleotides not matched to a gene: 1. The CDR3 DNA sequence: TGTGCCAGCAGCGCCAGGGGGTCCTACGAGCAGTACTTC. Its protein product is CASSARGSYEQYF.

This clonotype was picked up many times. The gene calls are TRBV3-1 and TRBJ2-2; TRBD1 matches 12 bases. Germline V lookup: CDR1 LGHDT, CDR2 YNNKEL (reference sequence). Germline trimming cut 1 base from V and 6 bases from J; bases unmatched to any gene: 3. There are 16 residues in the CDR3. Written as DNA, the CDR3 is TGTGCCAGCAGCCAAGTGGGACAGGGGGCCCCCGGGGAGCTGTTTTTT. Protein: CASSQVGQGAPGELFF.

By share of the sample, this clonotype is medium-sized. The V and J genes are TRBV12-3 or TRBV12-4 and TRBJ2-1; D is uncertain. The CDR3 has 13 residues. Trimming left V 3 bases short and J 4 bases short, with 7 bases between. In DNA, the CDR3 is TGTGCCAGCAGTTTTTCATCGTACAATGAGCAGTTCTTC. This gives the protein CASSFSSYNEQFF.

This clonotype was found many times. The V gene is TRBV12-3 or TRBV12-4, the J gene TRBJ2-7; D gene unclear. Trimming pared 0 bases from V and 5 bases from J, leaving 11 bases between. CDR3 length: 14 residues. The CDR3 nucleotides read TGTGCCAGCAGTTTAGCAGGGTGGGAAGACGAGCAGTACTTC. Translating gives CASSLAGWEDEQYF.

Comment on this clonotype: A read error may explain this, as a much larger clone is one base away. The chain couples TRBV9 to TRBJ2-2; 10 bases match TRBD1. The germline CDR1 and CDR2 sequences are SGDLS and YYNGEE. Trimming took 3 bases from V and 5 from J; bases not matched to a gene: 10. The CDR3 extends over 17 amino acids. The CDR3, as DNA: TGTGCCAGCAGCGCCCCCGGGACAGGGGATGCTACCGGGGAGCTGTTTTTT. This sequence encodes CASSAPGTGDATGELFF. The entire variable domain, with the rest obtained from reference TRBV9 and TRBJ2-2, is as follows: DSGVTQTPKHLITATGQRVTLRCSPRSGDLSVYWYQQSLDQGLQFLIQYYNGEERAKGNILERFSAQQFPDLHSELNLSSLELGDSALYFCASSAPGTGDATGELFFGEGSRLTVL.

This chain uses TRBV24-1 with TRBJ2-7; 8 nucleotides align to TRBD2. Looked up from germline, CDR1 is KGHDR and CDR2 is SFDVKD. V was pared by 7 bases and J by 6 bases, with 7 bases of the junction left unmatched. The CDR3 length is 13 residues. The CDR3 loop reads CATSGTRTREQYF. The CDR3 nucleotides read TGTGCCACCAGCGGGACTAGAACACGCGAGCAGTACTTC.

This clonotype qualifies as medium-sized. The V gene is TRBV5-6, the J gene TRBJ2-5; D is unclear. Between the trimmed V and J ends, which lost 0 bases and 2 bases, there was a span of 5 bases. From germline, CDR1 is SGHDT and CDR2 YYEEEE. The CDR3 sequence is 13 residues long. Written as DNA, the CDR3 is TGTGCCAGCAGCTTGGAGCAACAAGAGACCCAGTACTTC. It is translated as CASSLEQQETQYF.

About this clonotype itself: Possible read error: a much larger clone is one base away. This chain uses TRBV5-1 with TRBJ2-1, with D tentatively TRBD2 (6 bases). CDR1 and CDR2 (germline): SGHRS, YFSETQ. The CDR3 totals 13 residues. The CDR3 DNA reads as TGCGCCGGCAGCTACGGGAGTAGGTATGAGCAGTTCTTC. It is translated as CAGSYGSRYEQFF.

The chain uses TRBV12-3 or TRBV12-4 and TRBJ1-5; D gene unclear. This CDR3 region has 18 residues. Trimming removed 2 bases from V and 7 bases from J, with 24 bases in between. The CDR3 DNA reads as TGTGCCAGCAGTTTACTATTTCCGCCGAACCCCTCTCGCCAGCCCCAGCATTTT. As protein: CASSLLFPPNPSRQPQHF.

By share, this clonotype counts as medium-sized. This chain joins TRBV7-6 and TRBJ2-7, with D tentatively TRBD2 (5 bases). CDR3 length: 13 residues. CDR1 SGHVS and CDR2 FNYEAQ come from the germline V gene. The ends were cut back, 5 bases at V and 1 base at J, with 9 bases in the middle. The CDR3 DNA reads TGTGCCAGCAGCCACGGGGATTCCTACGAGCAGTACTTC. This translates into CASSHGDSYEQYF.

This clonotype was recorded many times. This sequence joins TRBV5-1 and TRBJ2-7; D gene uncertain. CDR1 is SGHRS and CDR2 is YFSETQ in the germline V gene. Trimming left V 0 bases short and J 2 bases short, with 6 bases between. The CDR3 totals 13 residues. In nucleotides, the CDR3 is TGCGCCAGCAGCTTGGGACATCCCTACGAGCAGTACTTC. Translated: CASSLGHPYEQYF.

J is TRBJ2-7 and V is TRBV4-3; 10 bases map to TRBD2. There are 15 residues in the CDR3. The germline V gene has CDR1 LGHNA and CDR2 YSLEER. The J segment lost 2 bases and the V segment lost 6 bases, leaving 7 bases of the junction unmatched. The CDR3 coding sequence is TGCGCCAGCAGGGCCGCAACTAGCGGGACCTACGAGCAGTACTTC. It codes for CASRAATSGTYEQYF.

In its sample, this clonotype is medium-sized (0.01 to 0.1%). The chain has TRBV7-9 and TRBJ2-1; 11 nucleotides match TRBD2. J lost 7 bases, V lost 1 base, and 9 bases had no gene match. Germline V gene lookup returns CDR1 SEHNR and CDR2 FQNEAQ (reference sequence). This CDR3 spans 17 amino acids. Here the CDR3 DNA reads TGTGCCAGCAGCTTAGTGGCTAGCGGGAGGTCGTCAAATGAGCAGTTCTTC. Amino acids: CASSLVASGRSSNEQFF.

This clonotype occurred many times. J is TRBJ1-1 and V is TRBV5-1; D gene uncertain. V lost 0 bases to trimming and J lost 8 bases, with 8 bases between them. Germline-derived CDR1 and CDR2 are SGHRS and YFSETQ. This CDR3 is built from 12 residues. In DNA form, the CDR3 reads TGCGCCAGCAGCTTGGAGGCAGAAGAAGCTTTCTTT. Encoded protein: CASSLEAEEAFF.

The V and J genes are TRBV7-6 and TRBJ2-3; 9 positions agree with TRBD2. The CDR3 runs 16 residues. CDR1 is SGHVS, CDR2 FNYEAQ, per germline. V dropped 2 bases and J dropped 4; count of bases not matched to a gene: 7. The CDR3 DNA sequence: TGTGCCAGCAGCTTAAGGCGCGGGGGGGTCGCAGATACGCAGTATTTT. Residues: CASSLRRGGVADTQYF.

This clonotype is categorized as medium-sized (0.01 to 0.1%). The chain couples TRBV4-2 to TRBJ2-4; D ambiguous. The CDR3 totals 12 residues. Germline-derived CDR1 and CDR2 are LGHNA and YNFKEQ. Trimming took off 4 bases at V and 9 bases at J, with 10 bases between the two ends. For the CDR3, the DNA is TGTGCCAGCAGCCCCGGCGGTGGCATTCAGTACTTC. Residues: CASSPGGGIQYF.

The chain is built from TRBV4-3 and TRBJ2-2; D not certain. Germline V gives CDR1 LGHNA, CDR2 YSLEER. The CDR3 loop spans 18 amino acids. Trimming pared 0 bases from V and 2 bases from J, leaving 16 bases between. CDR3 protein: CASSQEPGWFSNTGELFF. CDR3 coding DNA: TGCGCCAGCAGCCAAGAACCTGGGTGGTTTAGCAACACCGGGGAGCTGTTTTTT.

The CDR3 DNA reads TGTGCCAGCATGGGGAGCGACAGGGGCTTCTACGAGCAGTACTTC. As protein: CASMGSDRGFYEQYF. This chain links TRBV2 with TRBJ2-7; 8 nucleotides match TRBD1. CDR1 SNHLY and CDR2 FYNNEI come from the germline V gene. The CDR3 runs to 15 residues. The V segment lost 7 bases and the J segment 3 bases; nucleotides outside the gene matches: 11.